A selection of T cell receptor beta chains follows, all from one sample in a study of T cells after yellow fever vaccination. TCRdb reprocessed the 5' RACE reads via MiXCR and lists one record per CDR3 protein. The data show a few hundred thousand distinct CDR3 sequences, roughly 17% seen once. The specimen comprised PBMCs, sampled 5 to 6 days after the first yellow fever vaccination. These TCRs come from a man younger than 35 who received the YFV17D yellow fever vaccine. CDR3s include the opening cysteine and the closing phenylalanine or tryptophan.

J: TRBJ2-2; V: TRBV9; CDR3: CASSVSRGNTGELFF
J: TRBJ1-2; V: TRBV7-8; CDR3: CASSLVDGTRHNGYTF
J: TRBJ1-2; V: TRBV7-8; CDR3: CASSPRDGANYGYTF
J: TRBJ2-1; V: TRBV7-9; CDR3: CASSLGRDSRNEQFF
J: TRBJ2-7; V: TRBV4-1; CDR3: CASSQDRGGGYEQYF
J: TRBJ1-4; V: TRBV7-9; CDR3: CASQGENNEKLFF
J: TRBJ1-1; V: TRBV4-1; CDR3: CASRGWARANTEAFF
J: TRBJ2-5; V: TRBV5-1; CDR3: CASSSGGTQEETQYF
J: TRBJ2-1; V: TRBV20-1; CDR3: CSARDLAGPKEQFF
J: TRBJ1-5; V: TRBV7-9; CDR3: CASSSGRFNQPQHF
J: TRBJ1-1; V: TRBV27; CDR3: CASSSGQVETTEAFF
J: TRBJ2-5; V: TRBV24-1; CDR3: CATSDLGDLQETQYF
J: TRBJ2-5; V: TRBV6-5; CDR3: CASSYGQGAPTGQETQYF
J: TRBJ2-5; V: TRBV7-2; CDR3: CASSGSAFEETQYF
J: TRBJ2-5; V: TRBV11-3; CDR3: CASSRTGPETQYF
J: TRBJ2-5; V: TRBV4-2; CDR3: CASSQDHSGARETQYF
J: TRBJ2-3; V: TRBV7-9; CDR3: CASSKGLVVDTQYF
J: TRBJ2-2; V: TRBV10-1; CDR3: CASSEGQNTGELFF
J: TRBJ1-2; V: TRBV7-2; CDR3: CASSHHPNYGYTF
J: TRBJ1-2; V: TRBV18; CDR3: CASSPGQVYGYTF